What follows is one T cell receptor (beta chain) and its context. Antigen unknown. This sample is part of a study of T cell repertoires in cytomegalovirus infection. At the level of the study: CMV infection and matching HLA type were both indicated by public TCR beta signatures.

TCRdb re-called the reads through MiXCR, storing one row per CDR3 protein. The sample yields 150,000 to 200,000 distinct CDR3 sequences, about 20% seen once. Study results and limitations: Accumulated public TCR beta family frequency recognized individuals carrying CMV together with the relevant HLA. HLA-C-restricted CMV-specific TCR beta clonotypes prevailed in the ex vivo response.

With 6 bases clipped from V and 5 bases from J, the junction kept 15 bases outside the gene matches. The CDR3 contains 17 residues. Germline V gene sequence: CDR1 LGHNA, CDR2 YSLEER. The genes are TRBV4-3 and TRBJ2-3, with 9 bases aligning to TRBD2. This specimen consisted of CD8+ T cells from cultured PBMCs, obtained from culture after CMV antigen stimulation. This clonotype originated in a human donor in good health (CMV status not recorded). Some clones in this sample may be carry-over from other donors' samples. CDR3 loop: CASREKRAGGPGDTQYF. The CDR3 coding sequence is TGCGCCAGCAGGGAGAAAAGGGCGGGGGGGCCAGGAGATACGCAGTATTTT.